Below, one TCR beta chain is given with its context. The data are from a study of blood T cell repertoires in COVID-19. Study background: Donors in the United States, Italy and Spain gave samples during acute or convalescent COVID-19. PBMCs, B-cell-depleted T cells, or T cells were the source of the cDNA or gDNA that made up the material.

Per the study methods: Amplifying reference gene primers gave estimates of nucleated cell counts. Sequencing was performed with immunoSEQ multiplex PCR; in TCRdb, only in-frame clones are kept and a portion is missing. The D gene and trimming were derived from the DNA, and the V and J assignments and clone size from that table. Found here are a few hundred thousand clones, over 75% of them singletons; the top ten hold around 5.1%. Per germline, CDR1 SGHVS and CDR2 FNYEAQ. This CDR3 has 15 residues. J was trimmed by 0 bases and V by 5 bases; bases with no gene match: 2. Sequences were obtained from peripheral blood. The clonotype comes from a human donor in a cohort sampled during active COVID-19. This sequence joins TRBV7-6 and TRBJ2-7; 12 bases are shared with TRBD2. This CDR3 reads CASSQTSGGSYEQYF. The DNA of the CDR3 is TGTGCCAGCAGCCAGACTAGCGGGGGCTCCTACGAGCAGTACTTC.